The present T cell receptor beta chain was sequenced within a study of CD8 T cells in ankylosing spondylitis. Study-level results: CD8+ by phenotype, disease-linked clones were relatively rare in peripheral blood. About 8 highly homologous variants made up a TCR beta motif, and this motif appeared characteristic of ankylosing spondylitis blood.

V lost 5 bases to trimming and J lost 4 bases; unmatched junction nucleotides: 7. The CDR3 is 16 amino acids. Germline CDR1 and CDR2: SGHNT and YENEEA. As concerns this clonotype: What it recognizes is unknown.

MiXCR was run by TCRdb on the 5' RACE reads, yielding one entry per CDR3 protein. This sample has 670,000 or so distinct CDR3 sequences, with about 20% found just once. The source material was blood, either unsorted or a sorted T cell fraction (not recorded which). This sequence originates from a male donor with ankylosing spondylitis. This chain joins TRBV11-3 and TRBJ1-6; 8 bases agree with TRBD1. CDR3 coding DNA: TGTGCCAGCAGCACCCTGGGACAGGCGTATAATTCACCCCTCCACTTT. Amino acid sequence: CASSTLGQAYNSPLHF.